Shown below are 2 T cell receptor beta chains from a single sample sequenced in a study of regulatory T cells in long-lasting Graves disease. Time point: newly diagnosed GD, antithyroid drugs for less than 3 months. Following extraction of RNA from PBMCs, that RNA was used to make the TCR library. Researchers made TCR beta libraries by using iRepertoire HTBI primers and running Arm-PCR on CDR3 regions. TCRdb processed the multiplex PCR reads anew with MiXCR; each CDR3 protein has one entry. The profile covers roughly 420,000 distinct CDR3 sequences, with 15% to 18% appearing a single time and 20% to 25% taken by the ten largest. The sequences come from peripheral blood mononuclear cells (PBMCs), collected at new diagnosis, from a patient treated with antithyroid drugs. All receptors derive from a female donor with Graves disease.

The chain employs TRBV27 and TRBJ2-7; D might be TRBD2 (6 bases). Trimming cost V 3 bases and J 3 bases, with 15 bases left between them. The CDR3 totals 15 residues. The germline V gene encodes CDR1 MNHEY and CDR2 SMNVEV (reference sequence). Written as DNA, the CDR3 is TGTGCCAGCAGTTTCTCGGGGACTCTCGGCTACGAGCAGTACTTC. This encodes CASSFSGTLGYEQYF.

This clonotype was seen ten or more times. The genes are TRBV13 and TRBJ1-1; no clear D. Trimming removed 0 bases at V and 4 bases at J, with 9 bases between. Looked up from germline, CDR1 is PRHDT and CDR2 is FYEKMQ (reference sequence). The CDR3 sequence is 14 residues long. The CDR3 region is CASSLGRLTTEAFF. CDR3 nucleotides: TGTGCCAGCAGCTTAGGAAGACTAACCACTGAAGCTTTCTTT.